This T cell receptor beta chain was obtained from a study of Ad26.COV2.S vaccination and SARS-CoV-2 variants. Findings and limits, study-wide: Whether participants received vaccine or placebo, their non-spike TCR breadth was similar. Responses of spike-specific T cells (both CD8+ and CD4+) reportedly showed substantial breadth after vaccination. Placebo recipients showed lower spike-specific TCR breadth than vaccinees.

Measured with immunoSEQ multiplex PCR; TCRdb has only the in-frame clones, and not every one. Seen here are around 140,000 clones, 70% to 90% observed once, and the top ten hold approximately 5%. For this clone: Its antigen is currently unknown.

The specimen was peripheral blood, collected after recovery from COVID-19. The TCR sequence derives from a human donor who had recovered from COVID-19.

This chain's CDR3 is CASSPQVTGANVLTF. CDR3 DNA: TGCGCCAGCAGCCCCCAAGTAACTGGGGCCAACGTCCTGACTTTC. The chain carries TRBV4-3 and TRBJ2-6, with D hard to call. The germline V gene has CDR1 LGHNA and CDR2 YSLEER. CDR3 length: 15 residues. Trimming shortened V by 4 bases and J by 2 bases, and 9 bases separated the two germline ends.